This entry lists 21 T cell receptor beta chains sequenced from one sample in a study of PD-L1 blockade in urothelial cancer. Here immunoSEQ multiplex PCR was the method, and the copy in TCRdb shows in-frame clones only, minus some. The sample lists over 100,000 clones, around 84% occurring once. The time point is: pretreatment peripheral blood. Source: PBMCs, taken around atezolizumab (anti-PD-L1) treatment. The origin of the receptors is a man in his forties or fifties with urothelial cancer.

This clone was recorded only once. The chain recombines TRBV9 with TRBJ2-6, with a weak D call TRBD1 (6 bases). The CDR3 length is 18 residues. Germline values: CDR1 SGDLS, CDR2 YYNGEE. V lost 3 bases and J lost 0, with 16 bases in between. This CDR3 is CASSARTATDSGANVLTF. In DNA form, the CDR3 reads TGTGCCAGCAGCGCCCGGACAGCTACTGACTCTGGGGCCAACGTCCTGACTTTC.

The chain recombines TRBV25-1 with TRBJ2-5; 9 positions agree with TRBD2. CDR3 length: 13 residues. J lost 1 base, V lost 6 bases, and 0 bases had no gene match. CDR1 and CDR2 (germline): MGHDK, SYGVNS. Here the CDR3 DNA reads TGTGCCAGCAGGGGACTAGCCCAAGAGACCCAGTACTTC. Encoded protein: CASRGLAQETQYF.

In its sample, this clone was seen a few times. The chain uses TRBV13 and TRBJ2-5, with 9 bases that match TRBD1. Germline values: CDR1 PRHDT, CDR2 FYEKMQ (reference sequence). The V segment lost 4 bases and the J segment 5 bases; nucleotides outside the gene matches: 2. The CDR3 sequence is 13 residues long. The CDR3 DNA reads as TGTGCCAGCAGCTCACAGGGGGCTGAGACCCAGTACTTC. Amino acids: CASSSQGAETQYF.

This chain links TRBV19 with TRBJ2-1, with TRBD2 matching 7 bases. V dropped 2 bases and J dropped 0; count of bases not matched to a gene: 10. The CDR3 runs to 18 residues. The germline V gene encodes CDR1 LNHDA and CDR2 SQIVND (reference sequence). For the CDR3, the DNA is TGTGCCAGTAGTATAATTGGGCCTAGCGGTAGCTCCTACAATGAGCAGTTCTTC. Translation gives CASSIIGPSGSSYNEQFF.

The chain has TRBV14 and TRBJ2-5, with 8 bases aligning to TRBD2. J gave up 5 bases and V 2 bases, and 4 bases lay outside the gene matches. The germline gives CDR1 SGHDN, CDR2 FVKESK. The CDR3 contains 14 residues. For the CDR3, the DNA is TGTGCCAGCAGCCAAAGACTAGCGAGGGAGACCCAGTACTTC. Translating it yields CASSQRLARETQYF.

This rearrangement joins TRBV7-8 to TRBJ2-1; TRBD2 agrees at 7 bases. V shed 10 bases and J 5 bases; nucleotides not matched to a gene: 8. This CDR3 spans 13 amino acids. The V gene's germline CDR1 is SGHVS and CDR2 FQNEAQ. Here the CDR3 DNA reads TGTGCCACCGCCCCCCTAGCGGACAATGAGCAGTTCTTC. Translation gives CATAPLADNEQFF.

The rearrangement joins TRBV14 to TRBJ2-1; 10 bases line up with TRBD2. Germline V gene data show CDR1 as SGHDN and CDR2 as FVKESK. J gave up 0 bases and V 3 bases, and 5 bases lay outside the gene matches. This CDR3 has 17 amino acids. The CDR3 DNA reads TGTGCCAGCAGCCACACGGCTAGCGGGAGCTCCTACAATGAGCAGTTCTTC. This translates into CASSHTASGSSYNEQFF.

The genes are TRBV9 and TRBJ2-3; no reliable D call. Trimming took 3 bases from V and 2 from J, leaving 4 bases between them. Looked up from germline, CDR1 is SGDLS and CDR2 is YYNGEE. This CDR3 has 12 amino acids. CDR3 residues: CASSANTDTQYF. CDR3 sequence (DNA): TGTGCCAGCAGCGCTAACACAGATACGCAGTATTTT.

CDR3 coding DNA: TGTGCCAGCAGCTTGGGGGAGGGGTCGAACACTGAAGCTTTCTTT. This translates into CASSLGEGSNTEAFF. The V and J genes are TRBV5-4 and TRBJ1-1; TRBD1 is a possible D gene (5 bases). CDR3 length: 15 amino acids. V lost 0 bases and J lost 1, with 10 bases in between. The germline CDR1 and CDR2 sequences are SGHNT and YYREEE (reference sequence).

CDR3: CASSDSIRAGGGTQYF. The DNA of the CDR3 is TGTGCCAGCAGTGACTCGATACGGGCCGGCGGAGGTACGCAGTATTTT. The chain joins TRBV6-4 to TRBJ2-3; D is perhaps TRBD2 (5 bases). The CDR3 runs 16 residues. V lost 0 bases to trimming and J lost 8 bases, with 18 bases between them. Germline V gives CDR1 MRHNA, CDR2 SNTAGT.

Details on this clone: This may be a read error, as it is one base from a much larger clone. This chain joins TRBV11-3 and TRBJ2-3; 8 bases match TRBD2. The CDR3 covers 15 residues. Trimming cost V 2 bases and J 1 base; bases outside gene matches: 2. Germline loops: CDR1 SGHNT, CDR2 YENEEA. CDR3 in amino acids: CASSLSGSGTDTQYF. The DNA for the CDR3 is TGTGCCAGCAGCTTAAGCGGGAGTGGCACAGATACGCAGTATTTT.

J is TRBJ2-1 and V is TRBV10-3, with 8 bases identical to TRBD2. V lost 2 bases and J lost 6; bases outside the gene matches: 9. CDR3 length: 16 residues. CDR1 ENHRY and CDR2 SYGVKD come from the germline V gene. CDR3 amino acids: CAISEREGLGINEQFF. The CDR3 nucleotides are TGTGCCATCAGTGAGCGGGAGGGCCTGGGGATCAATGAGCAGTTCTTC.

J is TRBJ2-2 and V is TRBV7-3; no firm D call. The CDR3 loop spans 16 amino acids. The germline gives CDR1 SGHTA, CDR2 FQGTGA. The V and J ends lost 1 base and 1 base respectively, with 10 bases between them. This CDR3 is CASSLNGGLNTGELFF. The CDR3 DNA reads as TGTGCCAGCAGCTTAAATGGCGGCCTGAACACCGGGGAGCTGTTTTTT.

The gene calls are TRBV11-2 and TRBJ2-1, with 9 bases that match TRBD2. Germline V CDR1 and CDR2: SGHAT, FQNNGV. The CDR3 totals 15 residues. Trimming took 8 bases from V and 5 from J; bases not matched to a gene: 10. This CDR3 is CASFPGLAPHNEQFF. DNA of the CDR3: TGTGCCAGCTTTCCGGGACTAGCTCCCCACAATGAGCAGTTCTTC.

The chain combines TRBV5-1 with TRBJ1-6, with 7 nucleotides matching TRBD1. J gave up 0 bases and V 0 bases, and 6 bases lay outside the gene matches. The CDR3 spans 18 residues. CDR1 and CDR2 (germline): SGHRS, YFSETQ. The CDR3 nucleotides are TGCGCCAGCAGCTTGGCGGCAGGGGGTAGCTCCTATAATTCACCCCTCCACTTT. This encodes CASSLAAGGSSYNSPLHF.

This clone has only one observation. V is TRBV23-1 and J is TRBJ1-1; possibly TRBD1 for D (5 bases). TRBV23-1 counts as an open reading frame of uncertain function. This CDR3 region has 15 residues. The V and J ends lost 3 bases and 5 bases respectively, with 16 bases between them. CDR3 amino acids: CASSHREARATEAFF. The DNA for the CDR3 is TGCGCCAGCAGTCACCGCGAGGCCAGGGCAACTGAAGCTTTCTTT.

The chain carries TRBV11-2 and TRBJ1-4, with D uncertain. This CDR3 has 13 residues. Germline values: CDR1 SGHAT, CDR2 FQNNGV. Trimming stripped 1 base from V and 5 bases from J, with 5 bases between. The CDR3 is CASSLAGNEKLFF. In DNA form, the CDR3 reads TGTGCCAGCAGCTTAGCCGGGAATGAAAAACTGTTTTTT.

This clone was counted once. The chain carries TRBV6-1 and TRBJ1-2; 7 bases match TRBD1. This CDR3 is 14 amino acids long. CDR1 and CDR2 (germline): MNHNS, SASEGT. Trimming removed 6 bases from V and 4 bases from J; junction bases left unmatched: 8. This CDR3 is CASSRETGPYGYTF. CDR3 DNA: TGTGCCAGCAGCCGCGAGACAGGGCCCTATGGCTACACCTTC.

The chain uses TRBV6-5 and TRBJ1-2; D may be TRBD1 (6 bases). V dropped 5 bases and J dropped 4 bases, with 14 bases sitting between them. Germline CDR1 and CDR2: MNHEY and SVGAGI. CDR3 length: 14 residues. In DNA form, the CDR3 reads TGTGCCAGCAGTGAGGACAGCTCCTTCTATGGCTACACCTTC. Amino acid sequence: CASSEDSSFYGYTF.

The genes are TRBV19 and TRBJ2-7, with D uncertain. The V end was cut by 4 bases, the J end by 2 bases, with 9 bases between. The germline CDR1 and CDR2 sequences are LNHDA and SQIVND (reference sequence). The CDR3 loop spans 13 amino acids. CDR3 in amino acids: CASSTKSAYEQYF. Here the CDR3 DNA reads TGTGCCAGTAGTACGAAGTCGGCCTACGAGCAGTACTTC.

CDR3 protein: CASSVGGGANTGELFF. The CDR3 coding sequence is TGTGCCAGCAGCGTAGGAGGGGGAGCGAACACCGGGGAGCTGTTTTTT. This rearrangement joins TRBV9 to TRBJ2-2; perhaps TRBD1 as D (6 bases). V was shortened by 0 bases and J by 0 bases, with 9 bases between the two germline ends. This CDR3 is 16 amino acids long. Germline CDR1 is SGDLS and CDR2 is YYNGEE.